Listed below are T cell receptor beta chains from one sample, sequenced in a study of T cells in Graves' hyperthyroidism and ophthalmopathy. TCRdb reprocessed the multiplex PCR reads with MiXCR, giving one entry per CDR3 protein. The sample has about 350,000 distinct CDR3 sequences; 18% are singletons. Sequencing was carried out using blood. All receptors derive from a woman aged 35 to 49 with Graves' ophthalmopathy. CDR3s include the opening cysteine and the closing phenylalanine or tryptophan. D genes are given only for firm matches. Rows give clone size only sometimes, using once, few, many, or a class for an expanded clone.

TRBV12-3/TRBV12-4,many,TRBJ2-7,TRBD1,CASSPTGALYEQYF,TGTGCCAGCAGCCCAACAGGGGCGTTGTACGAGCAGTACTTC
TRBV7-8,many,TRBJ2-7,.,CASSLYRDDYEQYF,TGTGCCAGCAGCTTATACCGGGATGACTACGAGCAGTACTTC
TRBV7-9,many,TRBJ2-3,TRBD2,CASSLEGLAFLTDTQYF,TGTGCCAGCAGCTTAGAGGGACTAGCGTTCCTCACAGATACGCAGTATTTT
TRBV10-3,.,TRBJ2-7,.,CAISEDNSSYEQYF,TGTGCCATCAGTGAGGACAACAGCTCCTACGAGCAGTACTTC
TRBV28,many,TRBJ1-2,TRBD1,CASSSLGTGRHGYTF,TGTGCCAGCAGTTCCCTCGGGACAGGGCGACATGGCTACACCTTC
TRBV6-2/TRBV6-3,many,TRBJ2-7,.,CASGGNYEQYF,TGTGCCAGCGGAGGTAACTACGAGCAGTACTTC
TRBV20-1,many,TRBJ2-7,TRBD2,CSARPPGLKLSYEQYF,TGCAGTGCTAGACCTCCGGGACTAAAACTCTCCTACGAGCAGTACTTC
TRBV9,many,TRBJ1-2,.,CASSVDLGRNYGYTF,TGTGCCAGCAGCGTAGATCTCGGGAGGAACTATGGCTACACCTTC
TRBV12-3/TRBV12-4,once,TRBJ2-7,.,CASWRVRRSYEQYF,TGTGCCAGCTGGAGAGTGAGGAGGTCCTACGAGCAGTACTTC
TRBV5-1,.,TRBJ1-1,.,CASSLGRTEQGAFF,TGCGCCAGCAGCTTAGGGCGGACCGAACAAGGAGCTTTCTTT
TRBV9,many,TRBJ2-2,.,CASSVNSGELFF,TGTGCCAGCAGCGTAAACTCCGGGGAGCTGTTTTTT
TRBV12-3/TRBV12-4,.,TRBJ2-7,TRBD2,CASSSLISGINEQCF,TGTGCCAGCAGTTCCTTAATCAGCGGGATCAACGAGCAGTGCTTC
TRBV12-3/TRBV12-4,.,TRBJ2-2,TRBD1,CASSLGTGARGELFF,TGTGCCAGCAGCCTCGGGACAGGGGCGCGCGGGGAGCTGTTTTTT
TRBV20-1,.,TRBJ2-5,.,CSARPHSTQETQYF,TGCAGTGCAAGACCCCATTCAACCCAAGAGACCCAGTACTTC
TRBV19,.,TRBJ1-1,.,CASGDANTEAFF,TGTGCCTCCGGGGATGCGAACACTGAAGCTTTCTTT
TRBV27,.,TRBJ1-6,TRBD1,CASSSHRGGYNSPLHF,TGTGCCAGCAGTTCCCACAGGGGGGGCTATAATTCACCCCTCCACTTT
TRBV12-3/TRBV12-4,many,TRBJ2-7,TRBD1,CASSSWDRVYEQYF,TGTGCCAGCAGCTCCTGGGACAGGGTTTACGAGCAGTACTTC
TRBV11-1,many,TRBJ2-7,.,CASSVLRGEQYF,TGTGCCAGCAGCGTCCTCAGGGGCGAGCAGTACTTC
TRBV27,many,TRBJ2-2,TRBD1,CASSFSSGGVDLFF,TGTGCCAGCAGTTTCTCCTCAGGGGGCGTCGACCTGTTTTTT
TRBV2,many,TRBJ1-1,.,CASSDSKVGGLIMNTEAFF,TGTGCCAGCAGTGACTCAAAAGTGGGGGGGCTTATCATGAACACTGAAGCTTTCTTT
TRBV20-1,many,TRBJ1-3,.,CSARQAGNTIYF,TGCAGTGCCCGACAGGCTGGAAACACCATATATTTT
TRBV28,many,TRBJ1-1,.,CASTQGDLRYTEAFF,TGTGCCAGCACCCAAGGGGACCTCCGGTACACTGAAGCTTTCTTT
TRBV15,many,TRBJ1-5,TRBD1,CATSRDTGTVGNQPQHF,TGTGCCACCAGCAGAGACACCGGGACAGTAGGAAATCAGCCCCAGCATTTT
TRBV6-1,many,TRBJ1-2,TRBD1,CAGGQSSNYGYTF,TGTGCCGGGGGACAGAGCTCTAACTATGGCTACACCTTC
TRBV19,many,TRBJ2-2,.,CASNSLFPLSRTANTGELFF,TGTGCCAGTAACTCTTTATTTCCTTTATCTAGGACAGCGAACACCGGGGAGCTGTTTTTT
TRBV30,many,TRBJ2-2,.,CAWLALGTGELFF,TGTGCCTGGTTGGCCCTAGGCACCGGGGAGCTGTTTTTT
TRBV7-2,many,TRBJ2-3,.,CASSRDGSTDTQYF,TGTGCCAGCAGCCGGGACGGAAGCACAGATACGCAGTATTTT
TRBV28,many,TRBJ1-1,.,CASKPSGQLNTEAFF,TGTGCCAGCAAGCCCAGTGGACAGCTGAACACTGAAGCTTTCTTT
TRBV20-1,.,TRBJ1-3,TRBD1,CSAMTGDTIYF,TGCAGTGCCATGACAGGGGACACCATATATTTT